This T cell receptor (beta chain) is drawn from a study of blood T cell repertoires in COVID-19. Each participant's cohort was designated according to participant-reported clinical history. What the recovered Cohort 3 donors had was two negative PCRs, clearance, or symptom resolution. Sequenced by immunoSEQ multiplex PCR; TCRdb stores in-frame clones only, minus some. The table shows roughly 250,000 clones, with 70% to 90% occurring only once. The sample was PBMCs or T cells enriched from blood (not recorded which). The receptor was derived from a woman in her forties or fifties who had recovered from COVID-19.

CDR3 DNA sequence: TGTGCCAGTAGTATCCGGGGATTCTCTGGAAACACCATATATTTT. Its protein product is CASSIRGFSGNTIYF. This chain joins TRBV19 and TRBJ1-3; D is unclear. The length of the CDR3 is 15 residues. Trimming shortened V by 3 bases and J by 0 bases, and 9 bases separated the two germline ends. Germline lookup yields CDR1 LNHDA and CDR2 SQIVND (reference sequence).